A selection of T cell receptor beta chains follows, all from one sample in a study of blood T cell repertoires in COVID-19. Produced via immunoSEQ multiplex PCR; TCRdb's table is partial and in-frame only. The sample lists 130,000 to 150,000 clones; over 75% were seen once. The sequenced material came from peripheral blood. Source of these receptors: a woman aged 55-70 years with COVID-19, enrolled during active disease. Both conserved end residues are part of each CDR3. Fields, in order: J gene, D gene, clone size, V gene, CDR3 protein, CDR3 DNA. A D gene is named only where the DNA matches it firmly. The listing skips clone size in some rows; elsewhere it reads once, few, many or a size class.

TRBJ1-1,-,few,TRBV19,CASSIGPFEDTEAFF,TGTGCCAGTAGTATAGGGCCCTTCGAGGACACTGAAGCTTTCTTT
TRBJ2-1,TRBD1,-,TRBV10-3,CAISEKDRENEQFF,TGTGCCATCAGTGAAAAGGACAGGGAAAATGAGCAGTTCTTC
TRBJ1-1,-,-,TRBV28,CASSYLGGLFF,TGTGCCAGCAGCTACCTTGGGGGGTTGTTCTTT
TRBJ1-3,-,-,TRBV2,CASTALGGHSGNTIYF,TGTGCCAGCACCGCACTGGGGGGTCACTCTGGAAACACCATATATTTT
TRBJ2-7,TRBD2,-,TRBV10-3,CAISRSSGDPFEQYF,TGTGCCATCAGCCGCTCTAGCGGGGACCCTTTTGAGCAGTACTTC
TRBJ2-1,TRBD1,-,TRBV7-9,CASSSPPGDRGHNEQFF,TGTGCCAGCAGCTCCCCTCCAGGGGACAGGGGTCACAATGAGCAGTTCTTC
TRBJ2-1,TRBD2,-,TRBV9,CASSASGGGSSYNEQFF,TGTGCCAGCAGCGCTAGCGGGGGGGGGAGCTCCTACAATGAGCAGTTCTTC
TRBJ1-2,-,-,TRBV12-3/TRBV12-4,CASSRGYGYTF,TGTGCCAGCAGCCGGGGTTATGGCTACACCTTC
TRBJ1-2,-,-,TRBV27,CASRQAPLGLYGYTF,TGTGCCAGCAGGCAGGCACCCCTGGGTCTCTATGGCTACACCTTC
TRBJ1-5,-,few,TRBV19,CASTPAWTGNQPQHF,TGTGCCAGTACTCCCGCCTGGACAGGCAATCAGCCCCAGCATTTT
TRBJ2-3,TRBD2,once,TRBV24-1,CATSDRAGVSTDTQYF,TGTGCCACCAGTGACCGAGCGGGGGTGAGCACAGATACGCAGTATTTT
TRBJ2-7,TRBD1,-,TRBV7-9,CASSLDRSTYEQYF,TGTGCCAGCAGCTTGGACAGGTCGACCTACGAGCAGTACTTC
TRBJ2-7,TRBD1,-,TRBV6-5,CASSRDRDSYEQYF,TGTGCCAGCTCCCGGGACAGGGACTCCTACGAGCAGTACTTC
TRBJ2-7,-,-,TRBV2,CASTQGYQYF,TGTGCCAGCACCCAGGGGTACCAGTACTTC
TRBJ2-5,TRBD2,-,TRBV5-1,CASRREAGGPETQYF,TGCGCCAGCAGGCGGGAAGCGGGGGGTCCAGAGACCCAGTACTTC
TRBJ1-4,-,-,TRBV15,CATTVSGRGNEKLFF,TGTGCCACCACAGTTTCAGGGCGGGGGAATGAAAAACTGTTTTTT
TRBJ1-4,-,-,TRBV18,CASSPQGLAATNEKLFF,TGTGCCAGCTCACCACAGGGGTTGGCCGCAACTAATGAAAAACTGTTTTTT
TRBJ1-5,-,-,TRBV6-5,CAGSITGLPYQPQHF,TGTGCCGGCTCAATTACAGGCCTACCTTATCAGCCCCAGCATTTT
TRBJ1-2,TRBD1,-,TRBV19,CATTTTGGAGYTF,TGTGCCACCACCACGACAGGGGGTGCGGGCTACACCTTC
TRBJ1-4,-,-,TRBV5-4,CASSLSFDYNEKLFF,TGTGCCAGCAGCTTGTCTTTTGACTACAATGAAAAACTGTTTTTT
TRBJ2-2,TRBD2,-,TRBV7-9,CASSPAGANTGELFF,TGTGCCAGCAGCCCGGCGGGAGCGAACACCGGGGAGCTGTTTTTT
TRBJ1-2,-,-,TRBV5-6,CASSSLVGVGGYTF,TGTGCCAGCAGCTCCTTGGTCGGAGTCGGGGGCTACACCTTC